Given below is one T cell receptor beta chain in context. The CDR3 extends over 14 amino acids. Germline CDR1 is SGHAT and CDR2 is FQNNGV. Between the trimmed V and J ends, which lost 5 bases and 4 bases, there was a span of 14 bases. The data stem from a study of T cell changes during pregnancy in multiple sclerosis. Clones were sequenced by immunoSEQ multiplex PCR, and TCRdb holds only the in-frame ones, with some missing. The sample lists tens of thousands of clones; about 93% were seen once. The sample in question was CD4+ T cells from peripheral blood mononuclear cells, obtained in the second trimester of pregnancy. The chain combines TRBV11-2 with TRBJ1-2; D call uncertain. The TCR comes from a female donor with multiple sclerosis, enrolled in a pregnancy study. The CDR3 here is CASSVNRDLYGYTF. Written as DNA, the CDR3 is TGTGCCAGCAGCGTAAACCGGGATCTCTATGGCTACACCTTC.